This T cell receptor (beta chain) stems from a study of T-cell memory formation after mild COVID-19. Study-wide results and caveats: Confirmation was lacking for SARS-CoV-2 specificity of second-wave clones that peaked on day 37.

A note on this clonotype: The antigen remains unidentified.

Germline-derived CDR1 and CDR2 are SSHAT and FNYEAQ (reference sequence). The CDR3 loop spans 14 amino acids. V lost 1 base, J lost 4 bases, and 9 bases lay in between. The authors produced TCR alpha and TCR beta cDNA libraries with sample barcodes and UMIs by 5'RACE using constant-segment primers. MiXCR was run by TCRdb on the 5' RACE reads, yielding one entry per CDR3 protein. The sample consists of over 500,000 distinct CDR3 sequences, roughly 17% of them appearing once. Material: PBMCs or a T cell subset sorted from them (not recorded which). The receptor's source is an adult woman who had mild COVID-19 (a few samples of this study predate the infection). Cell type and time point are not known. This chain joins TRBV7-7 and TRBJ2-3; no clear D gene. The CDR3: CASSLDRTSDTQYF. The CDR3 DNA reads TGTGCCAGCAGCTTAGATCGCACCTCAGATACGCAGTATTTT.